These 15 T cell receptor beta chains share one sample of origin, sequenced in a study of blood T cell repertoires in COVID-19. Clones were read by immunoSEQ multiplex PCR, and TCRdb kept only the in-frame ones, dropping some. The table has some 88,000 clones, roughly three quarters seen once. Sequencing input: peripheral blood. These receptors were taken from a human donor in a cohort sampled during active COVID-19.

The chain employs TRBV7-2 and TRBJ2-5; D is possibly TRBD1 (6 bases). There are 13 residues in the CDR3. The germline gives CDR1 SGHTA, CDR2 FQGNSA. Trimming stripped 2 bases from V and 5 bases from J, with 9 bases between. The CDR3 sequence is CASSLSGGETQYF. DNA for the CDR3: TGTGCCAGCAGCTTATCTGGGGGCGAGACCCAGTACTTC.

V is TRBV13 and J is TRBJ2-3; D call uncertain. The CDR3 covers 14 residues. Trimming took 0 bases from V and 0 from J, leaving 4 bases between them. From germline, CDR1 is PRHDT and CDR2 FYEKMQ (reference sequence). The CDR3 sequence is CASSLGSSTDTQYF. CDR3 nucleotide sequence: TGTGCCAGCAGCTTAGGTTCTAGCACAGATACGCAGTATTTT.

V gene TRBV6-1 combines with J gene TRBJ1-5, with no clear D. V lost 3 bases, J lost 3 bases, and 9 bases lay in between. The CDR3 covers 14 residues. From germline, CDR1 is MNHNS and CDR2 SASEGT. The CDR3 DNA sequence: TGTGCCAGCAGTGACAGACACACCAATCAGCCCCAGCATTTT. This codes for CASSDRHTNQPQHF.

The V and J genes are TRBV9 and TRBJ1-6, with 7 bases identical to TRBD1. Per the germline V gene, CDR1 is SGDLS and CDR2 is YYNGEE. CDR3 length equals 14 residues. After removal of 4 bases from V and 10 bases from J, the junction contained 8 bases not matched to a gene. This CDR3 reads CASSIRGGPSPLHF. The CDR3 DNA reads TGTGCCAGCAGCATCAGAGGGGGCCCATCACCCCTCCACTTT.

The sample holds one count of this clone. The DNA for the CDR3 is TGTGCCAGCAGTCCTCTAGCGGGAGGCTCTGGGGCCAACGTCCTGACTTTC. Its protein is CASSPLAGGSGANVLTF. The chain couples TRBV6-6 to TRBJ2-6, with 11 positions matching TRBD2. With V trimmed by 5 bases and J by 0 bases, 3 bases remained unmatched. This CDR3 comprises 17 residues. From germline, CDR1 is MNHNY and CDR2 SVGAGI (reference sequence).

This chain joins TRBV5-1 and TRBJ2-2; D unclear. Germline CDR1 is SGHRS and CDR2 is YFSETQ. V gave up 0 bases and J gave up 6 bases, with 9 bases separating them. The CDR3 is 14 amino acids. The CDR3 here is CASSLEPSPGELFF. The CDR3 DNA is TGCGCCAGCAGCTTGGAACCTAGTCCCGGGGAGCTGTTTTTT. Variable domain in full (rest from reference TRBV5-1 and TRBJ2-2): KAGVTQTPRYLIKTRGQQVTLSCSPISGHRSVSWYQQTPGQGLQFLFEYFSETQRNKGNFPGRFSGRQFSNSRSEMNVSTLELGDSALYLCASSLEPSPGELFFGEGSRLTVL.

J is TRBJ2-1 and V is TRBV4-2, with 13 bases identical to TRBD2. The CDR3 sequence is 16 residues long. The V gene's germline CDR1 is LGHNA and CDR2 YNFKEQ. The V and J ends lost 6 bases and 7 bases, in that order; junction bases with no gene match: 9. The CDR3 nucleotides read TGTGCCAGCAGACTAACTAGCGGGAGGGTGGAAAATGAGCAGTTCTTC. Amino acids: CASRLTSGRVENEQFF.

Only a few counts were recorded for this clone. This chain links TRBV7-2 with TRBJ1-6; D remains unclear. Per germline, CDR1 SGHTA and CDR2 FQGNSA. CDR3 length: 15 amino acids. V lost 2 bases and J lost 7, with 12 bases in between. The CDR3, as DNA: TGTGCCAGCAGCTTAATAGACATCCGAAATTCACCCCTCCACTTT. Its protein product is CASSLIDIRNSPLHF.

This chain connects TRBV11-1 to TRBJ2-7; TRBD1 is a possible D gene (6 bases). Between the trimmed V and J ends, which lost 1 base and 6 bases, there was a span of 19 bases. CDR1 is SGHAT, CDR2 FQDESV, per germline (reference sequence). The CDR3 runs to 16 residues. The DNA for the CDR3 is TGTGCCAGCAGCTTAGTGGGGACACCCCCCCGAGGCGAGCAGTACTTC. Translation gives CASSLVGTPPRGEQYF.

This chain connects TRBV3-1 (or the pseudogene TRBV3-2) to TRBJ2-3; D might be TRBD1 (5 bases). The ends were cut back, 0 bases at V and 2 bases at J, with 21 bases in the middle. Germline CDR1 reads LGHDT; CDR2 reads YNNKEL (reference sequence). This CDR3 region has 19 residues. The CDR3 DNA reads as TGTGCCAGCAGCCAAGATGGGGATCTTCAGGGTTGGCCCACAGATACGCAGTATTTT. This codes for CASSQDGDLQGWPTDTQYF.

The rearrangement uses TRBV2 and TRBJ2-3; tentative D call: TRBD2 (6 bases). The length of the CDR3 is 16 residues. V was pared by 1 base and J by 3 bases, with 14 bases between. Germline V CDR1 and CDR2: SNHLY, FYNNEI. DNA of the CDR3: TGTGCCAGCAGTGAAGGGACCGGGGGTATGACAGATACGCAGTATTTT. Residues: CASSEGTGGMTDTQYF.

The V gene is TRBV19, the J gene TRBJ1-3; D not certain. The CDR3 is 14 amino acids. Germline CDR1 is LNHDA and CDR2 is SQIVND (reference sequence). The V end lost 4 bases, the J end lost 7 bases, and 14 bases lay between the germline ends. The CDR3 nucleotides read TGTGCCAGTAGTACCGCGGAAGAGTGGAACACCATATATTTT. Translation: CASSTAEEWNTIYF.

The chain has TRBV7-3 and TRBJ2-2; tentatively, D is TRBD2 (7 bases). The CDR3 length is 15 residues. In germline, CDR1 is SGHTA, CDR2 FQGTGA. Between the trimmed V and J ends, which lost 5 bases and 7 bases, there was a span of 17 bases. The CDR3 loop reads CASSLLQGGGGELFF. The CDR3 DNA is TGTGCCAGCAGCCTCTTACAGGGAGGGGGCGGGGAGCTGTTTTTT.

The chain recombines TRBV5-1 with TRBJ2-2; D might be TRBD2 (6 bases). Germline CDR1 is SGHRS and CDR2 is YFSETQ. This CDR3 comprises 16 residues. Trimming pared 4 bases from V and 1 base from J, leaving 14 bases between. The CDR3 here is CASSPFGGMNTGELFF. The CDR3 bases are TGCGCCAGCAGCCCTTTTGGAGGGATGAACACCGGGGAGCTGTTTTTT.

The chain uses TRBV10-3 and TRBJ2-1, with TRBD2 identical over 10 bases. The CDR3 totals 19 residues. CDR1 ENHRY and CDR2 SYGVKD come from the germline V gene. Trimming took 0 bases from V and 7 from J; bases not matched to a gene: 15. CDR3 bases: TGTGCCATCAGTGAGTCCCTAGCGGGAGTAGGGGCTCCGGGGAATGAGCAGTTCTTC. Its translation is CAISESLAGVGAPGNEQFF.